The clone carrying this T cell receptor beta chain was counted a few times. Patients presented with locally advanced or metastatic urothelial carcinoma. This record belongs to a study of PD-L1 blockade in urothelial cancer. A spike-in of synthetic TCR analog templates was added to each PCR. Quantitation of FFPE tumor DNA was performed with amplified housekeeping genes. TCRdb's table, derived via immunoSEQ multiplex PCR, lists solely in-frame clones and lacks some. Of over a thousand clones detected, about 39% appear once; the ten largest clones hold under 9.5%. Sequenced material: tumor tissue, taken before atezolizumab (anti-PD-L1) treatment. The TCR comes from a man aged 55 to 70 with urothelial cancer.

CDR3 nucleotide sequence: TGCAGCGTTGCCGCAGGCGGTCGGTTCTACGAGCAGTACTTC. This codes for CSVAAGGRFYEQYF. J is TRBJ2-7 and V is TRBV29-1; D ambiguous. V was shortened by 4 bases and J by 3 bases, with 16 bases between the two germline ends. Germline-derived CDR1 and CDR2 are SQVTM and ANQGSEA. The CDR3 has 14 amino acids.